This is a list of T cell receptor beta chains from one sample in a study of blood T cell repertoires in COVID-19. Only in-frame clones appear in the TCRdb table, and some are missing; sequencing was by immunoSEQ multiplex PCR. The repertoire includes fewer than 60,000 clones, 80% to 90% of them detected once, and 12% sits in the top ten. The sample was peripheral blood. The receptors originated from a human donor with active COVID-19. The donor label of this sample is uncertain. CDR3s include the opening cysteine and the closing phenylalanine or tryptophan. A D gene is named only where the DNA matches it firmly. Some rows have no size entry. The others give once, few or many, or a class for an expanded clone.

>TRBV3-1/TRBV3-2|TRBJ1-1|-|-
CASSQWAEEAFF
TGTGCCAGCAGCCAGTGGGCCGAGGAAGCTTTCTTT
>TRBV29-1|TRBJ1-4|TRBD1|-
CSVQTGWGVEKLFF
TGCAGCGTCCAGACAGGGTGGGGGGTCGAAAAACTGTTTTTT
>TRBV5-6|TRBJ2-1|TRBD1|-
CASSTRTGKQFF
TGTGCCAGCAGCACCCGGACAGGGAAGCAGTTCTTC
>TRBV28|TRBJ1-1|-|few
CASSGAGGDEAFF
TGTGCCAGCAGTGGGGCAGGTGGGGATGAAGCTTTCTTT
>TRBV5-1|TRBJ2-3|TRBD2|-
CASSFRMTSGTDTQYF
TGCGCCAGCAGCTTTCGTATGACTAGCGGCACAGATACGCAGTATTTT
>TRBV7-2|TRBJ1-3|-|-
CASSPGSRNTIYF
TGTGCCAGCAGCCCCGGGAGCCGAAACACCATATATTTT
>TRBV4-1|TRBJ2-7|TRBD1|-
CASSNTVKKGAINYEQYF
TGCGCCAGCAGTAATACGGTAAAAAAGGGGGCGATAAACTACGAGCAGTACTTC
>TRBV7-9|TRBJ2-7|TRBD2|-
CASSLIGTKNSPYEQYF
TGTGCCAGCAGCTTAATTGGGACTAAGAATAGTCCCTACGAGCAGTACTTC
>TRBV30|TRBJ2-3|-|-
CAWSTEPSTDTQYF
TGTGCCTGGAGTACAGAACCGAGCACAGATACGCAGTATTTT
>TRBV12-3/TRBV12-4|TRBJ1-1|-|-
CASRPGVRARAFF
TGTGCCAGCAGGCCCGGCGTCAGGGCGAGAGCTTTCTTT
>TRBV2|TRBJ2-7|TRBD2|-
CASSERSGGAGEQYF
TGTGCCAGCAGTGAAAGGAGCGGGGGGGCTGGTGAGCAGTACTTC
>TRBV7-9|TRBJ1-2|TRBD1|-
CASSFVNRGGGYTF
TGTGCCAGCAGCTTCGTGAACAGGGGGGGCGGCTACACCTTC
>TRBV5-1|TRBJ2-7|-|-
CAGSSSYEQYF
TGCGCCGGCTCAAGCTCCTACGAGCAGTACTTC
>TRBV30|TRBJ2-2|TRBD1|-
CAWTRGIEAGELFF
TGTGCCTGGACCAGGGGGATTGAGGCCGGGGAGCTGTTTTTT
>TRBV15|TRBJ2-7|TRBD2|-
CATSRVAGGNYEQYF
TGTGCCACCAGCAGAGTTGCGGGAGGGAACTACGAGCAGTACTTC
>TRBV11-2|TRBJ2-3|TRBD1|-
CASSEIPTGGTDTQYF
TGTGCCAGCAGCGAGATACCCACAGGGGGCACAGATACGCAGTATTTT
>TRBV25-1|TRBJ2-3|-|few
CASSDRGGLASTDTQYF
TGTGCCAGCAGTGATAGGGGTGGGCTAGCGAGCACAGATACGCAGTATTTT
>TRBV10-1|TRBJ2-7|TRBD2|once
CASSGGLAGYEQYF
TGCGCCAGCAGTGGGGGACTAGCGGGGTACGAGCAGTACTTC